A selection of T cell receptor beta chains follows, all from one sample in a study of a mutant IDH1 vaccine in newly diagnosed glioma. Sequenced by immunoSEQ multiplex PCR; TCRdb stores in-frame clones only, minus some. The sample has more than 25,000 clones, about 90% seen once; the top ten hold about 3.5%. Their antigen targets remain unknown. The material was peripheral blood mononuclear cells (PBMCs), obtained from a glioma patient whose treatment included an IDH1 peptide vaccine. The receptors originated from a woman in her thirties or forties with glioma. Some clones in this sample may be carry-over from other donors' samples. The CDR3 runs from the conserved cysteine through the conserved F or W. Each record gives: D gene, clone size, V gene, J gene, CDR3 DNA, CDR3 protein. D genes are given only for firm matches. Where a row states a size, it is once, few, many or the class of an expanded clone; other rows omit it.

TRBD2	NA	TRBV4-1	TRBJ2-7	TGCGCCAGCAGCCAAGGGCTAGCGGGGAACCTCTACGAGCAGTACTTC	CASSQGLAGNLYEQYF
TRBD2	NA	TRBV9	TRBJ2-5	TGTGCCAGCAGCAGACGCGGACTAGCGGGGGACGAGACCCAGTACTTC	CASSRRGLAGDETQYF
TRBD1	NA	TRBV19	TRBJ2-1	TGTGCCAGTAGCTCCAGGGGGGAGCAGTTCTTC	CASSSRGEQFF
NA	NA	TRBV4-1	TRBJ2-3	TGCGCCAGCAGCCAAGCTCGGACAGATACGCAGTATTTT	CASSQARTDTQYF
NA	NA	TRBV5-4	TRBJ2-1	TGTGCCAGCAGCCCGGACGGGCATGAGCAGTTCTTC	CASSPDGHEQFF
TRBD2	NA	TRBV14	TRBJ2-1	TGTGCCAGCAGCCCCGGGCTTTGGACTAGGGGTAATGAGCAGTTCTTC	CASSPGLWTRGNEQFF
NA	NA	TRBV10-3	TRBJ1-2	TGTGCCATCAGTGAGTCTGGCCACGTGGGCTACACCTTC	CAISESGHVGYTF
NA	NA	TRBV5-1	TRBJ1-2	TGCGCCAGCAACTCAGGAGGGTTTAACGCTGGCTACACCTTC	CASNSGGFNAGYTF
NA	once	TRBV4-1	TRBJ1-1	TGCGCCAGCAGCCAAGAGGCTTCGATGGGAGGTACTGAAGCTTTCTTT	CASSQEASMGGTEAFF
NA	NA	TRBV9	TRBJ2-3	TGTGCCAGCAGCGTTACAGGGACGGATACGCAGTATTTT	CASSVTGTDTQYF
TRBD2	NA	TRBV6-5	TRBJ2-3	TGTGCCAGCAGTCCTAGCGGCTTAAACACAGATACGCAGTATTTT	CASSPSGLNTDTQYF
NA	NA	TRBV5-4	TRBJ1-5	TGTGCCAGCAGCTTGGGCGGGGGGAATACAAATCAGCCCCAGCATTTT	CASSLGGGNTNQPQHF
NA	NA	TRBV6-5	TRBJ1-2	TGTGCCAGCAACCCCACGGTCGGCTATGGCTACACCTTC	CASNPTVGYGYTF
NA	NA	TRBV14	TRBJ1-4	TGTGCCAGCAGCCAAGATAGTCGGCAGCTTCGCGAAAAACTGTTTTTT	CASSQDSRQLREKLFF
TRBD1	NA	TRBV5-6	TRBJ2-7	TGTGCCAGCAGCCGGGACAGCCTAAGGGAGCAGTACTTC	CASSRDSLREQYF
NA	NA	TRBV27	TRBJ2-7	TGTGCCAGCAGAGGGCTTAGAGGCGAGCAGTACTTC	CASRGLRGEQYF
NA	NA	TRBV2	TRBJ2-2	TGTGCCAGCAAGAGGGTCCCCGGGGAGCTGTTTTTT	CASKRVPGELFF
NA	NA	TRBV9	TRBJ1-1	TGTGCCAGCAGCGTAGTCACAGGAGGGTACACTGAAGCTTTCTTT	CASSVVTGGYTEAFF
TRBD2	NA	TRBV6-6	TRBJ2-1	TGTGCCAGCGGACTAGCGGCCTACAATGAGCAGTTCTTC	CASGLAAYNEQFF
NA	once	TRBV19	TRBJ2-5	TGTGCCAGTAGTATCCGTGGCGGGTCCCAGTACTTC	CASSIRGGSQYF
NA	NA	TRBV18	TRBJ2-2	TGTGCCAGTTTGGCGGGGCAATACACCGGGGAGCTGTTTTTT	CASLAGQYTGELFF
NA	NA	TRBV7-8	TRBJ2-1	TGTGCCAGCAGCTTATCGAGCCGCCGAGAGCAGTTCTTC	CASSLSSRREQFF
NA	NA	TRBV28	TRBJ1-1	TGTGCCAGCAGTCCACCGGGAGGGATCACTGAAGCTTTCTTT	CASSPPGGITEAFF
TRBD1	NA	TRBV5-4	TRBJ1-2	TGTGCCAGCAGCCCGGGTGGGACAGGGGGTCTGGATGGCTACACCTTC	CASSPGGTGGLDGYTF
NA	NA	TRBV13	TRBJ2-1	TGTGCCAGCAGCCCAGCAGGGTGGAGGTTGCGGGGTTACAATGAGCAGTTCTTC	CASSPAGWRLRGYNEQFF
TRBD1	NA	TRBV19	TRBJ1-3	TGTGCCACATCCCAACAGGGGTCCGGAAACACCATATATTTT	CATSQQGSGNTIYF
NA	NA	TRBV27	TRBJ2-7	TGTGCCAGCAGTTTAAACCCACAGTACGAGCAGTACTTC	CASSLNPQYEQYF
NA	NA	TRBV6-5	TRBJ2-7	TGTGCCAGCAGTTTATCGGACAGCCTAATCTACGAGCAGTACTTC	CASSLSDSLIYEQYF
NA	NA	TRBV28	TRBJ2-7	TGTGCCAGCAGCATCAAACCGGACAGCTACGAGCAGTACTTC	CASSIKPDSYEQYF
NA	once	TRBV7-2	TRBJ2-7	TGTGCCAGCAGCTTATTTCATAACTACGAGCAGTACTTC	CASSLFHNYEQYF
TRBD2	NA	TRBV19	TRBJ2-3	TGTGCCAGTAGCCGCCGGGGGCGGGGGGCCGAAGATACGCAGTATTTT	CASSRRGRGAEDTQYF